The 11 T cell receptor beta chains presented below share a single source sample, sequenced in a study of blood T cell repertoires in COVID-19. Profiled with immunoSEQ multiplex PCR; TCRdb holds only in-frame clones, not every one. The sample has tens of thousands of clones; around nine tenths are singletons. Sequences were obtained from peripheral blood. These receptors all stem from a woman between 55 and 75 years old with COVID-19, enrolled during active disease.

This clone is a singleton in its sample. This rearrangement joins TRBV5-1 to TRBJ2-2; D is possibly TRBD1 (5 bases). Germline V gene sequence: CDR1 SGHRS, CDR2 YFSETQ. The ends were cut back, 2 bases at V and 4 bases at J, with 15 bases in the middle. The CDR3 length is 16 residues. The CDR3 loop reads CASSLRQGYGTGELFF. As DNA, the CDR3 is TGCGCCAGCAGCTTACGTCAGGGCTACGGCACCGGGGAGCTGTTTTTT.

The rearrangement joins TRBV28 to TRBJ2-2, with 8 bases aligning to TRBD2. This CDR3 is 17 amino acids long. The V and J ends lost 5 bases and 4 bases, in that order; junction bases with no gene match: 12. The germline V gene has CDR1 MDHEN and CDR2 SYDVKM. This chain's CDR3 is CASSPTPGGGSTGELFF. CDR3 sequence (DNA): TGTGCCAGCAGTCCCACCCCCGGGGGGGGGTCCACCGGGGAGCTGTTTTTT.

This chain joins TRBV9 and TRBJ1-2; tentative D call: TRBD1 (5 bases). Germline V gene sequence: CDR1 SGDLS, CDR2 YYNGEE. The ends were cut back, 7 bases at V and 2 bases at J, with 9 bases in the middle. The CDR3 extends over 12 amino acids. The CDR3 DNA sequence: TGTGCCAGCTCCAGGGTAAACTATGGCTACACCTTC. This translates into CASSRVNYGYTF.

This clone was seen a handful of times. CDR3 sequence: CASSPSGGDGKPQHF. DNA of the CDR3: TGTGCCAGCAGCCCGAGCGGAGGGGATGGTAAGCCCCAGCATTTT. This sequence joins TRBV4-2 and TRBJ1-5; a weak D match, TRBD1 (5 bases). This CDR3 contains 15 residues. Germline V gene lookup returns CDR1 LGHNA and CDR2 YNFKEQ. Trimming stripped 4 bases from V and 8 bases from J, with 18 bases between.

This clone has only one observation. The chain combines TRBV6-5 with TRBJ2-3, with a tentative D call TRBD2 (5 bases). This CDR3 has 14 residues. V lost 5 bases, J lost 2 bases, and 11 bases lay in between. Germline V gene sequence: CDR1 MNHEY, CDR2 SVGAGI. The CDR3 sequence is CASSNGLYTDTQYF. As DNA, the CDR3 is TGTGCCAGCAGTAACGGACTGTACACAGATACGCAGTATTTT.

This chain joins TRBV12-5 and TRBJ1-2, with no clear D. CDR3 length: 11 amino acids. From germline, CDR1 is LGHNT and CDR2 FRNRAP. Between the trimmed V and J ends, which lost 6 bases and 5 bases, there was a span of 7 bases. The DNA for the CDR3 is TGTGCTAGTGGGGAGGGATATGGCTACACCTTC. Protein product: CASGEGYGYTF.

The V gene is TRBV7-3, the J gene TRBJ2-5; the match to TRBD2 covers 10 bases. This CDR3 has 14 residues. The germline V gene encodes CDR1 SGHTA and CDR2 FQGTGA. Trimming took 8 bases from V and 1 from J; bases not matched to a gene: 4. CDR3 residues: CASSSGGLQETQYF. The CDR3 nucleotides are TGTGCCAGCTCTAGCGGGGGCCTCCAAGAGACCCAGTACTTC.

This clone was found a few times. Other DNA sequences in this specimen translate into the identical CDR3. CDR3 sequence reads: CASSSGQGNTEAFF. The CDR3, as DNA: TGTGCCAGCAGCTCCGGACAGGGGAACACTGAAGCTTTCTTT. The rearrangement uses TRBV28 and TRBJ1-1, with 8 bases lining up with TRBD1. This CDR3 has 14 residues. The germline V gene encodes CDR1 MDHEN and CDR2 SYDVKM. J was trimmed by 1 base and V by 6 bases; bases with no gene match: 4.

CDR3 sequence reads: CASSSQGPYEQYF. CDR3 in DNA: TGTGCCAGCAGTTCTCAGGGGCCGTACGAGCAGTACTTC. This chain joins TRBV6-5 and TRBJ2-7, with D possibly TRBD1 on 6 matching bases. The CDR3 totals 13 residues. Trimming pared 4 bases from V and 4 bases from J, leaving 11 bases between. Germline V gene lookup returns CDR1 MNHEY and CDR2 SVGAGI.

J is TRBJ1-2 and V is TRBV6-6; 12 nucleotides line up with TRBD1. The CDR3 covers 15 residues. Per germline, CDR1 MNHNY and CDR2 SVGAGI (reference sequence). J gave up 8 bases and V 5 bases, and 9 bases lay outside the gene matches. As DNA, the CDR3 is TGTGCCAGCAGTACCCGGGACAGGGGGCTGTGGGGCTACACCTTC. Translation gives CASSTRDRGLWGYTF.

This chain joins TRBV18 and TRBJ2-5; 12 nucleotides line up with TRBD2. V lost 3 bases, J lost 1 base, and 3 bases stayed unmatched. Germline V gene data show CDR1 as KGHSH and CDR2 as LQKENI. This CDR3 is 16 amino acids long. This chain's CDR3 is CASSPQLAGGQETQYF. CDR3 DNA sequence: TGTGCCAGCTCACCCCAACTAGCGGGGGGCCAAGAGACCCAGTACTTC.